This T cell receptor (beta chain) was obtained from a study of vaccination and CD4 T cells after COVID-19 (dated by TCRdb to between 2021 and 2024). General notes on the study: Convalescent patients had a positive SARS-CoV-2 result on nasal swab PCR, and of these patients, nine had mild disease and one had severe disease. Six males and four females were included in the convalescent cohort, with two Hispanic individuals, seven Caucasians, two Asians and one multiracial person represented. Participants got two doses of the Pfizer-BioNTech BNT162b2 vaccine (n=8) or two doses of the Moderna mRNA-1273 vaccine (n=2). Post-COVID blood samples were collected from convalescent patients a median of around 96 days after diagnosis, with a range of about 35 to 170 days. Post-vaccine blood samples were taken a median of around 70 days after the second vaccine dose, with a range of roughly 13 to 250 days. Culture stimuli were overlapping spike peptide pools from SARS-CoV-2 and from the common cold coronaviruses HCoV-NL63, HCoV-OC43 and HCoV-229E. In control cultures, a CEFX viral epitope pool was used as positive control, an HIV-1 Nef peptide pool was used as negative control, or no peptide was added. The spike-specific CD4+ TCR repertoire was compared before and after mRNA vaccination in over nine COVID-19 convalescent patients and a handful of infection-naive healthy vaccine recipients. Broad study findings and their caveats: In convalescent patients, a median 86.3% of post-vaccine SARS-CoV-2-reactive clones were detected only after vaccination, and vaccine-specific priming was suggested by this finding. Relatively few convalescent patients were included in the study, and early timepoints after natural infection were not analyzed. The median number of SARS-CoV-2-reactive clonotypes rose from 20 to 25 after infection to some 37 after vaccination, but the change was not significant. Of the vaccine-specific clones in convalescent patients, 304 of 307, or nearly all, reacted only to SARS-CoV-2 spike and did not cross-react with common cold coronaviruses.

CDR1 and CDR2 are drawn from the germline V gene (reference sequence): SEHNR, FQNEAQ. Counted from cysteine to phenylalanine, this CDR3 has 16 amino acids. Solely the CDR3 DNA is kept, with 48 bases framed from the first base. Library generation was performed with PCR. TCR sequencing of DNA from cultured CD4+ T cells used the Oncomine TCR Beta short-read assay at the Johns Hopkins FTIC core. The QIAamp micro DNA kit was used to extract genomic DNA from the cultured CD4+ T cells. The Oncomine TCR Beta libraries from cultured CD4+ T cells were pooled using unique dual indexes and then sequenced on an Illumina iSeq 100. Per the authors' processing: Non-productive sequences were filtered out, and CDR3s that did not start with C, did not end with F or W, or were shorter than 7 amino acids were discarded. The MANAFEST web application was used to identify antigen-specific clonotypes by comparing peptide-stimulated wells against reference wells and other culture wells. Positive clones required FDR below 0.05, an odds ratio above 5, and productive frequency above 0.1% in at least two of three replicate wells. A clonotype counted as cross-reactive if it showed significant expansion both in the SARS-CoV-2 spike wells and in at least one common cold coronavirus spike condition. Similarity between CDR3 sequences was evaluated in R version 3.6.1 using Levenshtein distances (stringdist) and unrooted phylogenetic trees (ape). TCRdb itself trimmed the public reads at Q25 with fastp, ran MiXCR and retained productive beta chains. CDR3 protein sequences are deduplicated, and each keeps its most common genes and DNA. The V and J calls here are based on TCRdb, not the publication. The sample yields approximately 16,000 distinct CDR3 sequences; approximately 62% were counted once. In total, the top ten clones hold 8% to 9.5% of the sample.

Remarks on this clonotype: This receptor's antigen is unknown. The junction departs from germline at one end; a sequencing error may be responsible.

The sample's treatment or condition label, decoded: roughly 10-day PBMC culture with coronavirus spike peptide pools or control peptides (ViraFEST assay). The ViraFEST assay, used in the study, expanded antigen-specific T cells with peptide pools and then identified the expanded clonotypes through TCR sequencing. The convalescent patients' positive SARS-CoV-2 PCR tests were from March to December 2020, which was before the Alpha, Beta and Delta variants emerged in the United States. Each well held two million PBMCs cultured with 9 to 10 ug/ml peptide pools in IMDM containing approximately 5% human AB serum and 7.5 to 10 IU/ml IL-2. Half of the culture medium was replaced with fresh IL-2-containing medium on days 3 and 7. After less than 12 days of culture, CD4+ T cells were isolated by negative selection using the EasySep CD4+ T cell isolation kit. Ficoll-Paque Plus gradient centrifugation was used to isolate PBMCs from whole blood, and the isolated PBMCs were then either used fresh or cryopreserved at -140C. Triplicate wells were generally used for each culture condition.

The chain couples TRBV7-9 to TRBJ2-5; TRBD2 matches 7 bases in the middle. The clonotype originates from a human donor who had recovered from COVID-19. Sequenced sample: CD4+ T cells from blood, cultured in vitro. The bases are TGCGCCAGCAGCTTGAGCGGGGTACTTCGGCAAGAGACCCAGTACTTC. Its protein reads: CASSLSGVLRQETQYF.